The rows below give T cell receptor beta chains drawn from one sample of a study of T cells in Graves' hyperthyroidism and ophthalmopathy. Each CDR3 protein is one row after TCRdb ran MiXCR on the multiplex PCR reads. Among about 540,000 distinct CDR3 sequences listed, more than 45% were seen once. The sequencing input was peripheral blood or thyroid tissue (not recorded which). These receptors all come from a woman younger than 35 with Graves' hyperthyroidism. Each CDR3 is given with its conserved first and last residue. The D gene is left open where the match is weak. The listing skips clone size in some rows; elsewhere it reads once, few, many or a size class.

v_call	j_call	clone_size	d_call	cdr3_aa	cdr3_nt
TRBV19	TRBJ1-6	many	NA	CASTVNRDFNSPLHF	TGTGCCAGTACTGTAAACCGGGACTTTAATTCACCCCTCCACTTT
TRBV20-1	TRBJ2-7	NA	TRBD1	CSASPGTGQEQYF	TGCAGTGCTAGTCCCGGGACAGGGCAAGAGCAGTACTTC
TRBV15	TRBJ2-1	few	NA	CATSLVGGPYNEQFF	TGTGCCACCAGCCTAGTAGGAGGCCCATACAATGAGCAGTTCTTC
TRBV7-2	TRBJ2-2	NA	NA	CASSSDAFSGELFF	TGTGCCAGCAGCTCAGACGCATTTTCCGGGGAGCTGTTTTTT
TRBV7-3	TRBJ2-5	many	NA	CASSGRSGDETQYF	TGTGCCAGCAGCGGGCGGTCAGGGGATGAGACCCAGTACTTC
TRBV9	TRBJ2-6	NA	TRBD1	CASSTRQGAELLTF	TGTGCCAGCAGCACAAGACAGGGGGCAGAACTTCTGACTTTC
TRBV6-1	TRBJ1-5	many	NA	CASSVPGPEPQHF	TGTGCCAGCAGTGTGCCGGGACCTGAGCCCCAGCATTTT
TRBV2	TRBJ2-5	many	TRBD1	CASSRDRVTETQYF	TGTGCCAGCAGCCGGGACAGGGTGACGGAGACCCAGTACTTC
TRBV7-2	TRBJ2-4	few	NA	CASSPTGAKNIQYF	TGTGCCAGCAGCCCGACCGGAGCCAAAAACATTCAGTACTTC
TRBV29-1	TRBJ1-2	NA	NA	CSVEVSNRAYTF	TGCAGCGTTGAAGTGTCCAACCGGGCCTACACCTTC
TRBV20-1	TRBJ2-5	many	TRBD2	CSARVPASGKETQYF	TGCAGTGCTAGAGTCCCTGCTAGCGGGAAAGAGACCCAGTACTTC
TRBV29-1	TRBJ2-7	many	TRBD2	CSVEDGERELREQYF	TGCAGCGTTGAAGACGGCGAGCGGGAGTTACGCGAGCAGTACTTC
TRBV5-1	TRBJ1-1	NA	NA	CATLDGNTEAFF	TGCGCCACCTTGGACGGGAACACTGAAGCTTTCTTT
TRBV7-9	TRBJ1-1	many	NA	CASSLWQGSHTEAFF	TGTGCCAGCAGCCTGTGGCAGGGGAGTCACACTGAAGCTTTCTTT
TRBV7-9	TRBJ2-7	many	NA	CASSSSGDYEQYF	TGTGCCAGCAGCTCGTCAGGGGACTACGAGCAGTACTTC
TRBV6-6	TRBJ2-6	many	NA	CASSYSGRVSGANVLTF	TGTGCCAGCAGTTACTCCGGCCGAGTCTCTGGGGCCAACGTCCTGACTTTC
TRBV6-1	TRBJ2-5	NA	TRBD2	CASSPSGRPETQYF	TGTGCCAGCAGTCCTAGCGGGAGGCCAGAGACTCAGTACTTC
TRBV7-9	TRBJ2-7	many	TRBD1	CASSPITSRDSSYEQYF	TGTGCCAGCAGCCCCATCACTTCTCGGGACAGTTCCTACGAGCAGTACTTC
TRBV20-1	TRBJ1-5	NA	NA	CSARDEGPYQPQHF	TGCAGTGCTAGAGATGAGGGCCCTTATCAGCCCCAGCATTTT
TRBV6-5	TRBJ1-5	many	NA	CASSPAGGNQPQHF	TGTGCCAGCAGCCCCGCGGGGGGCAATCAGCCCCAGCATTTT
TRBV5-1	TRBJ2-2	NA	TRBD2	CASSLGTSGRSSGELFF	TGCGCCAGCAGCTTGGGCACTAGCGGGAGATCGTCCGGGGAGCTGTTTTTT
TRBV11-2	TRBJ2-7	NA	NA	CASANRPREYSYEQYF	TGTGCCAGCGCCAACCGGCCCCGGGAGTACTCCTACGAGCAGTACTTC
TRBV7-9	TRBJ2-2	NA	NA	CASRTHMNTGELFF	TGTGCCAGCAGGACCCACATGAACACCGGGGAGCTGTTTTTT
TRBV7-9	TRBJ1-2	many	NA	CASSYRSTGYGYTF	TGTGCCAGCAGCTACCGCTCGACCGGCTATGGCTACACCTTC
TRBV20-1	TRBJ1-5	many	NA	CSARESNPRQPQHF	TGCAGTGCTAGAGAAAGTAATCCCAGGCAGCCCCAGCATTTT
TRBV15	TRBJ2-5	few	NA	CATSRDRVWETQYF	TGTGCCACCAGCAGAGACAGGGTTTGGGAGACCCAGTACTTC
TRBV19	TRBJ2-2	NA	TRBD1	CASSDRDRAVGELFF	TGTGCCAGTAGTGACCGGGACAGGGCTGTCGGGGAGCTGTTTTTT
TRBV29-1	TRBJ1-2	NA	NA	CSVRAGDAYGYTF	TGCAGCGTTAGGGCAGGGGATGCCTATGGCTACACCTTC
TRBV20-1	TRBJ1-5	many	NA	CSAAHGNQPQHF	TGCAGTGCGGCGCATGGCAATCAGCCCCAGCATTTT
TRBV30	TRBJ1-5	NA	NA	CAWAAGLGNQPQHF	TGTGCCTGGGCCGCGGGACTCGGCAATCAGCCCCAGCATTTT
TRBV19	TRBJ2-2	once	NA	CASSPRVADTGELFF	TGTGCCAGCAGCCCCCGGGTTGCGGACACCGGGGAGCTGTTTTTT
TRBV20-1	TRBJ2-7	many	TRBD2	CSARGSGGRAHEQYF	TGCAGTGCTAGAGGTTCTGGCGGGAGGGCACACGAGCAGTACTTC
TRBV6-6	TRBJ1-5	few	TRBD1	CASSPPRTGYSNQPQHF	TGTGCCAGCAGTCCCCCGCGGACAGGATATAGCAATCAGCCCCAGCATTTT
TRBV7-9	TRBJ2-5	NA	NA	CASSTWTEDF	TGTGCCAGCAGCACCTGGACCGAGGACTTC
TRBV2	TRBJ2-5	once	NA	CASRDHSGRSRETQYF	TGTGCCAGCAGGGACCATAGCGGCAGGAGCCGGGAGACCCAGTACTTC
TRBV7-2	TRBJ1-3	many	NA	CASSSLGGNTIYF	TGTGCCAGCAGCTCCTTAGGCGGAAACACCATATATTTT
TRBV6-2/TRBV6-3	TRBJ1-1	few	TRBD1	CASRDRGRTEAFF	TGTGCCAGCAGGGACAGGGGGAGGACTGAAGCTTTCTTT
TRBV20-1	TRBJ2-7	many	NA	CSARETTGRISYEQYF	TGCAGTGCTAGAGAGACAACGGGGCGAATCTCCTACGAGCAGTACTTC
TRBV7-2	TRBJ1-3	many	NA	CASSLVPISGNTIYF	TGTGCCAGCAGCTTAGTGCCAATCTCTGGAAACACCATATATTTT
TRBV29-1	TRBJ1-2	many	NA	CSVEGRRDYGYTF	TGCAGCGTTGAAGGTCGCAGGGACTATGGCTACACCTTC
TRBV7-8	TRBJ1-4	NA	TRBD1	CASSSAPPTGQSF	TGTGCCAGCAGCTCCGCACCGCCAACGGGACAGTCTTTT